The present TCR beta chain was sequenced within a study of control samples from healthy donors and cancer patients. Clones were sequenced by immunoSEQ multiplex PCR, and TCRdb holds only the in-frame ones, with some missing. The sample has around 20,000 clones, around 83% seen once. Germline assignment: CDR1 LGHDT and CDR2 YNNKEL (reference sequence). CDR3 length: 14 residues. Losses at the gene ends were 1 base for V and 14 bases for J; bases not matched to a gene: 9. The sequenced material came from PBMCs. The chain recombines TRBV3-1 (or the pseudogene TRBV3-2) with TRBJ2-3; 10 bases line up with TRBD2. The source of this sequence is a man older than 75 with head and neck cancer. This CDR3 is CASSQGASGRDVYF. The CDR3 nucleotides read TGTGCCAGCAGCCAAGGAGCCAGCGGGAGGGACGTGTATTTT.